This TCR beta chain came from a study of identical twins (dated by TCRdb to about 2016). Regarding the complete study: To test whether fetal clonotypes persist, the study used deep sequencing on TCR alpha and beta repertoires from monozygotic twins, unrelated adults of various ages, and cord blood. To rule out contamination, the twin experiments were replicated at different times with different library preparation protocols.

What the research found in general, with its limitations: Because the same donors could not be followed over many years, conclusions were based on cross-sectional statistical analysis. Fewer insertions were carried by abundant cord blood beta clonotypes, a similar but weaker trend appeared in young adult naive repertoires, and no such trend appeared in memory repertoires. Compared with coincidental sharing between unrelated individuals, an excess of low generation-probability sequences was observed among out-of-frame TCR alpha sequences shared between twins. Out-of-frame TCR alpha sharing in monozygotic twins was systematically underestimated by recombination models, whereas sharing between unrelated individuals was in agreement with the recombination models. A weaker excess of twin sharing was found in beta out-of-frame sequences because the signal-to-noise ratio was lowered by fewer shared sequences. Zero-insertion analyses could be partly confounded by invariant T cells such as MAIT and iNKT, although diverse VJ usage argued against such confounding for most clonotypes.

All donors were healthy Caucasians. The twin cohort consisted of three pairs of female monozygotic twins, all aged roughly 18 to 29 years. Using Miltenyi CD45RO+ enrichment and human naive T-cell isolation kits, memory (CD45RO+) and naive T cells were isolated from PBMC. Worth noting for this clonotype: Its binding antigen is unknown. Per-base qualities were not stored, and no clone one base away is much larger.

The protocol used for the library was 5' RACE. The sequencer was an Illumina HiSeq 2000. Template switching added a universal primer binding site, and the final cDNA carried a unique molecular identifier that allowed TCR cDNA molecules to be counted accurately. Specific primers in the conserved constant-segment region were used to synthesize first-strand cDNA for the TCR alpha and beta chains. To control for contamination, every cDNA library was double barcoded, receiving both a SMART-Mk sample barcode and Illumina barcodes. TruSeq adapter sequences along with Illumina sample barcodes were introduced in two successive PCR steps. The TCR alpha and beta cDNA libraries were sequenced on the Illumina HiSeq platform using custom primers. The authors' pipeline ran thus. Unique molecular identifiers were extracted from raw reads with MiGEC, and CDR3 positions were determined with MiXCR. Recombination models were inferred per individual with the repgenHMM and IGoR tools using an EM algorithm. The analysis of shared clonotypes was done with the tcR package in R, with sharing normalized by the product of cloneset sizes. To study raw recombination without the effects of thymic and clonal selection, out-of-frame nonproductive sequences were analyzed. The public reads were reanalyzed by TCRdb: fastp trimming at Q25, MiXCR alignment, in-frame beta chains only. Records with the same CDR3 protein are collapsed into one entry carrying the most frequent genes and DNA. The V and J calls shown here were made by TCRdb, not taken from the authors' results. Within this sample are a few hundred thousand distinct CDR3 sequences, with about 13% of them counted one time only. Of the sample, roughly 3.7% is held by the ten largest clones.

V is pared back by 4 bases and J by 8 bases, with 11 bases lying between the germline termini. Inclusive of the bounding cysteine and phenylalanine, the CDR3 is 13 residues long. The retained sequence is limited to the CDR3, 39 bases, with the frame set at the first base. From the germline V gene, CDR1 is SNHLY and CDR2 is FYNNEI. This sample also belongs to another study, concerning yellow fever vaccine responses in identical twins. As the second publication notes: According to the authors, in identical twins the way T cells responded to vaccination appeared partly convergent and partly personalized. The study precisely tracked vaccine-responding T cell clones in identical twins.

The chain links TRBV2 with TRBJ2-2; the D gene is possibly TRBD2, with 6 bases matching. The specimen was memory (CD45RO+) T cells sorted from blood. The sample's cell subset or site label is to be understood as: CD45RO+ enriched T cells. This TCR came from a woman aged 18-30 years in good health. The bases read TGTGCCAGCAGTGTGGCGGGGTTTGGGGAGCTGTTTTTT. The encoded protein is CASSVAGFGELFF. Extended through the reference TRBV2 and TRBJ2-2 proteins, this CDR3 yields the full variable domain: EPEVTQTPSHQVTQMGQEVILRCVPISNHLYFYWYRQILGQKVEFLVSFYNNEISEKSEIFDDQFSVERPDGSNFTLKIRSTKLEDSAMYFCASSVAGFGELFFGEGSRLTVL.